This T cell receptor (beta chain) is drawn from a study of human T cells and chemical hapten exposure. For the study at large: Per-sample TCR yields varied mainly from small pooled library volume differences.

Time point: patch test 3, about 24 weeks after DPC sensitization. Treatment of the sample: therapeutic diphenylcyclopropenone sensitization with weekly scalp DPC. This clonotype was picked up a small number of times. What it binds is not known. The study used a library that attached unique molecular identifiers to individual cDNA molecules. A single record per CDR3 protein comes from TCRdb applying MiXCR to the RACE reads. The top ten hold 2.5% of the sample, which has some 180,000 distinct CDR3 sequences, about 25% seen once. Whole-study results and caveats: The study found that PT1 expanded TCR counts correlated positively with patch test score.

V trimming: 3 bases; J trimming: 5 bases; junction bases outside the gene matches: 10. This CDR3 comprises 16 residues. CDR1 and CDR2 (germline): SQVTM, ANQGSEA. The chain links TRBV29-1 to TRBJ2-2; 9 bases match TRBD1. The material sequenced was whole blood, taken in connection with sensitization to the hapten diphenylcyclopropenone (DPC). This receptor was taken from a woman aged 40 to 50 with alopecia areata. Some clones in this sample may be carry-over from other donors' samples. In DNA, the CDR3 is TGCAGCGTTGAGCTCCCGGGACAGGGCCTGACCGGGGAGCTGTTTTTT. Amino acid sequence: CSVELPGQGLTGELFF.